This T cell receptor (beta chain) was obtained from a study of Ad26.COV2.S vaccination and SARS-CoV-2 variants. The study, taken as a whole, reports: Spike-specific TCR breadth ran higher among vaccine recipients than placebo recipients.

Sequenced by immunoSEQ multiplex PCR; TCRdb stores in-frame clones only, minus some. Counted here are about 680,000 clones, about 90% occurring once; the ten biggest clones make up roughly 1.5%. Treatment specified: 15 to 20 received Ad26.COV2.S at low or high dose, single or two shots; about 5 received placebo; per-sample allocation not given. The samples were gathered on day 63 after the first injection of vaccine or placebo. The vaccine antigen was prefusion-stabilized Wuhan SARS-CoV-2 spike. The CDR3 has 13 residues. Trimming took off 6 bases at V and 7 bases at J, with 12 bases between the two ends. Turning to this clone: What it binds is unknown.

This TCR came from a person between 18 and 60 years old who received the Ad26.COV2.S COVID-19 vaccine or a placebo. The sequencing here drew on peripheral blood, taken in a trial of Ad26.COV2.S vaccine versus placebo. This chain joins TRBV12-3 or TRBV12-4 and TRBJ2-2; no definite D call. In DNA, the CDR3 is TGTGCCAGCAGCCGCTTATGGATCGGGGAGCTGTTTTTT. The encoded protein is CASSRLWIGELFF.